The entry below gives a single T cell receptor beta chain sequence along with its context. Its antigen is undetermined. These data are taken from a study of beta chain features in type 1 diabetes. Study context: Cell yields, age and gender were similar between patients and healthy donors.

Overall study findings and caveats: Across patients, naive, central memory and Treg TCRB repertoires exhibited apparently greater similarity than was observed across healthy donors.

Expressed TCRB transcripts got sequenced, as all isolated RNA was reverse transcribed. TCRdb's table, derived via immunoSEQ multiplex PCR, lists solely in-frame clones and lacks some. Of 250,000 to 400,000 clones in the sample, approximately 14% were seen once. The sample was central memory CD4+ T cells from blood. The receptor comes from a man aged 25-40 years in good health.

The CDR3 protein is CASSFRDRLQETQYF. The CDR3 DNA sequence: TGTGCCAGCAGCTTTAGGGACAGATTACAAGAGACCCAGTACTTC. The chain couples TRBV11-3 to TRBJ2-5, with 7 bases aligning to TRBD1. The germline CDR1 and CDR2 sequences are SGHNT and YENEEA. Trimming took 3 bases from V and 2 from J; bases not matched to a gene: 6. The CDR3 is 15 residues long.